This TCR beta chain was sequenced for a study of blood T cell repertoires in COVID-19. The wider study: PBMCs, B-cell-depleted T cells, or T cells provided the cDNA or gDNA that made up the material.

The data were produced by immunoSEQ multiplex PCR, yet TCRdb's version contains in-frame clones alone and is incomplete. The sample shows 210,000 or so clones, about 85% of them seen only once. V lost 0 bases to trimming and J lost 1 base, with 3 bases between them. Looked up from germline, CDR1 is GTSNPN and CDR2 is SVGIG (reference sequence). This CDR3 is built from 12 residues. The receptor was isolated from a man aged 25 to 40 who had recovered from COVID-19. The specimen was PBMCs or T cells enriched from blood (not recorded which). The V and J genes are TRBV30 and TRBJ1-2; no clear D. As DNA, the CDR3 is TGTGCCTGGAGTGTACATAACTATGGCTACACCTTC. It is translated as CAWSVHNYGYTF.